This T cell receptor (beta chain) originates from a study of shared clonotypes between healthy human individuals. Whole-study context: In total, the donors were a couple of women and a few men aged 18 to 49.

Naivety among CD8 cells was defined by CD45RO negativity and positive CCR7 selection, thereby excluding terminally differentiated effector memory CD45RA+ cells. There were no recent acute infections or vaccinations among the donors, who were healthy HIV-negative adults. Germline CDR1 reads SNHLY; CDR2 reads FYNNEI. V shed 4 bases and J 7 bases; nucleotides not matched to a gene: 5. This CDR3 region has 14 residues. This clone appeared once. Its antigen is unknown. The method was immunoSEQ multiplex PCR; TCRdb's version includes in-frame clones alone and lacks a portion of them. Found here are about 2.2 million clones, 85% to 95% of them singletons; the top ten hold roughly 1.8%. Study observations and caveats: Donor scarcity curtailed the genetic and exposure-history diversity represented herein. Clonotype sharing levels among donors were expected to vary with sequencing depth.

Sequencing used naive CD8+ T cells from PBMCs. This TCR was recovered from a man between 18 and 35 years old in good health. Some clones in this sample may be carry-over from other donors' samples. The rearrangement joins TRBV2 to TRBJ2-1, with TRBD1 matching over 9 bases. The CDR3 sequence: CASSVQGASNEQFF. CDR3 DNA: TGTGCCAGCAGTGTACAGGGGGCGAGTAATGAGCAGTTCTTC.